The present T cell receptor (beta chain) was sequenced within a study of CD8+ T cells in alopecia areata (dated by TCRdb to the late 2010s). Notes on the research overall: Treated patients were enrolled in an open-label pilot trial of oral tofacitinib, 5 to 10 mg twice daily, for moderate-to-severe alopecia areata. High-throughput TCRbeta sequencing was used to examine T cell clonal expansion in alopecia areata in both the C3H/HeJ mouse model and human patients. Patients received tofacitinib for 6 to 18 months and were then followed off drug for 6 months to check for delayed response and recurrence. Amplification of TCRbeta CDR3 regions was done by immunoSEQ multiplex PCR using 35 Vbeta forward primers and 13 Jbeta reverse primers. RNA came from the PAXgene miRNA kit for fixed scalp, the miRNeasy kit for PBMCs, and the RNeasy kit for mouse skin. Scalp clonality was compared among normal scalp (n=4), patchy alopecia areata scalp (n=8), and alopecia totalis/universalis scalp (n=8). Tofacitinib-treated patients had biopsies at baseline and at 4 and 24 weeks of treatment, with a later scalp biopsy in several patients. In humans, TCRbeta sequencing was performed on scalp tissue and on sorted CD4+ and CD8+ peripheral blood T cells from healthy controls and from patients with patchy or totalis/universalis alopecia areata. General study outcomes and caveats: Shared TCR sequences between patients were less evident than in mice, which may be partly attributable to HLA diversity in the patient population. Compared with normal scalp, lesional scalp had higher clonality and more expanded CD8+ clones, particularly in alopecia totalis/universalis, a pattern that suggests antigenic drive. Resident alphabeta T cells in normal human skin are also sequenced, complicating scalp TCR repertoire analysis, unlike mouse skin dominated by gammadelta T cells.

This clone was seen more than once but under ten times. The antigen it recognizes is unknown. Base qualities are missing; no much larger clone stands one base away. The sample's time point label, decoded: baseline before oral tofacitinib. Lesional scalp punch biopsies and peripheral blood were collected from alopecia areata patients. PBMCs were separated by density centrifugation and stained for CD3, CD4 and CD8, after which CD4+ and CD8+ T cells were sorted on a FACSAria. Library preparation was by the immunoSEQ multiplex PCR assay. To provide template for TCR sequencing, every sample had RNA extracted and reverse transcribed into cDNA. First-strand cDNA was synthesized with SuperScript III using a 2:1 mix of oligo-dT and random hexamers. A synthetic immune receptor repertoire was used to gauge amplification bias, and whatever bias remained was removed computationally. The original methods were these. Raw reads were preprocessed to remove errors, and CDR3 was defined by IMGT conventions from the conserved cysteine to phenylalanine. Clonality was computed by normalizing Shannon entropy by log2 of the number of productive unique TCRs and subtracting the result from 1. CD4 or CD8 identity of scalp clones was inferred by cross-referencing scalp TCRbeta sequences with sorted blood CD4 and CD8 repertoires. In its TCRdb copy, this immuneACCESS table keeps in-frame sequences only and misses some clones. Where compared with another copy, unresolved V genes explain less than half of these, and the others have no known cause. V, J and clone size were drawn from that table, and D and trimming were deduced from the DNA. Within this sample are over 200,000 clones, with about 53% of them counted one time only. The top ten clones comprise less than 0.6% of the sample.

The germline V gene provides CDR1 SQVTM and CDR2 ANQGSEA. The CDR3, cysteine through phenylalanine, is 13 amino acids long. Only CDR3 DNA remains: 39 bases, in frame from the first base. Trimming costs V 4 bases and J 4 bases, and their ends lie 13 bases apart. The clonotype was recovered from a human donor with alopecia areata. Sequencing used CD4+ T cells sorted from blood, obtained at week 0. The chain employs TRBV29-1 and TRBJ1-1, with the D gene not clear enough to name. The CDR3 region reads CSVGRGRSTEAFF. The sequence in DNA is TGCAGCGTTGGTCGGGGAAGGAGCACTGAAGCTTTCTTT.